The source of this TCR beta chain is a study of tumor and adjacent non-tumor tissue in lung cancer. TCRbeta libraries were built with three rounds of nested PCR, modified from ARM-PCR. TCRdb re-analysed the multiplex PCR reads in MiXCR, keeping a single row per CDR3 protein. The sample has more than 85,000 distinct CDR3 sequences, over 75% seen once. There are many counts of this clonotype. With V trimmed by 6 bases and J by 1 base, 3 bases remained unmatched. Germline V lookup: CDR1 SQVTM, CDR2 ANQGSEA. The CDR3 length is 13 residues. No cell sorting was done before RNA was extracted from the tissue. Sequenced input: lung tumor tissue. The chain carries TRBV29-1 and TRBJ2-5; 9 bases map to TRBD1. The receptor was derived from a man in his sixties or seventies with non-small cell lung cancer. This CDR3 reads CSVGQGFQETQYF. CDR3 DNA sequence: TGCAGCGTCGGACAGGGGTTCCAAGAGACCCAGTACTTC. Looking up the rest from reference TRBV29-1 and TRBJ2-5 gives the full variable domain: SAVISQKPSRDICQRGTSLTIQCQVDSQVTMMFWYRQQPGQSLTLIATANQGSEATYESGFVIDKFPISRPNLTFSTLTVSNMSPEDSSIYLCSVGQGFQETQYFGPGTRLLVL.